One and the same sample provided the 15 T cell receptor beta chains below, sequenced in a study of shared clonotypes between healthy human individuals. The naive CD8 population came from CD45RO-negative cells selected for CCR7, without terminally differentiated effector memory CD45RA+ cells. Libraries were prepared by immunoSEQ multiplex PCR; TCRdb keeps only in-frame clonotypes and omits some of them. Of almost 700,000 clones in the sample, under 95% were seen once. Material: naive CD8+ T cells sorted from blood. These receptor sequences come from a man aged 25 to 40 in good health.

V is TRBV11-2 and J is TRBJ2-7; 12 nucleotides align to TRBD2. The CDR3 loop spans 16 amino acids. V shed 3 bases, J shed 3 bases, and the junction held 6 bases outside the gene matches. CDR1 is SGHAT, CDR2 FQNNGV, per germline. The CDR3 here is CASSFKGLAGDYEQYF. The CDR3 DNA reads as TGTGCCAGCAGCTTTAAGGGACTAGCGGGCGACTACGAGCAGTACTTC.

CDR3 amino acids: CASSGPLDEQFF. CDR3 coding DNA: TGTGCCAGCAGTGGCCCCCTTGATGAGCAGTTCTTC. The chain links TRBV2 to TRBJ2-1; no clear D. CDR1 and CDR2 (germline): SNHLY, FYNNEI. Deletions cut 4 bases from V and 8 bases from J, with 9 bases between. This CDR3 region has 12 residues.

The genes are TRBV29-1 and TRBJ2-1, with D maybe TRBD2 (6 bases). CDR3 length: 14 residues. V was clipped by 1 base and J by 1 base, with 8 bases between them. Germline-derived CDR1 and CDR2 are SQVTM and ANQGSEA. Written as DNA, the CDR3 is TGCAGCGTTGAAGGACTAGTTTCCTACAATGAGCAGTTCTTC. Translation gives CSVEGLVSYNEQFF.

This chain joins TRBV9 and TRBJ2-1; TRBD2 matches 10 bases. Germline V gives CDR1 SGDLS, CDR2 YYNGEE. The V gene end was trimmed by 0 bases and the J gene end by 2 bases; junction bases not matched to a gene: 2. The CDR3 sequence is 16 residues long. DNA of the CDR3: TGTGCCAGCAGCGTAGGGGGGACTAGCGCCTACAATGAGCAGTTCTTC. This sequence encodes CASSVGGTSAYNEQFF.

The V gene is TRBV2, the J gene TRBJ2-3; 8 nucleotides agree with TRBD1. The CDR3 is made up of 17 amino acids. The V segment lost 7 bases and the J segment 4 bases; nucleotides outside the gene matches: 16. Germline CDR1 reads SNHLY; CDR2 reads FYNNEI. Here the CDR3 DNA reads TGTGCCAGCAACGCACGTAGATCAGGGGGCGAATCAGATACGCAGTATTTT. Its translation: CASNARRSGGESDTQYF.

This clone came up once. This chain connects TRBV7-2 to TRBJ1-1; unclear D gene. V was trimmed by 1 base and J by 2 bases, leaving 8 bases between them. CDR1 and CDR2 (germline): SGHTA, FQGNSA. This CDR3 contains 14 residues. DNA for the CDR3: TGTGCCAGCAGCTTAGTCTCCGTTAACACTGAAGCTTTCTTT. Its protein product is CASSLVSVNTEAFF. The full variable domain, in which reference TRBV7-2 and TRBJ1-1 provide the parts outside the CDR3, is GAGVSQSPSNKVTEKGKDVELRCDPISGHTALYWYRQSLGQGLEFLIYFQGNSAPDKSGLPSDRFSAERTGGSVSTLTIQRTQQEDSAVYLCASSLVSVNTEAFFGQGTRLTVV.

The chain links TRBV19 to TRBJ1-1, with no clear D. Per the germline V gene, CDR1 is LNHDA and CDR2 is SQIVND (reference sequence). V was cut by 7 bases and J by 4 bases, with 4 bases left in between. This CDR3 is built from 10 residues. The chain's CDR3 is CASMGTEAFF. CDR3 sequence (DNA): TGTGCCAGTATGGGCACTGAAGCTTTCTTT.

This clone was observed once. The chain combines TRBV11-2 with TRBJ1-1; D gene unclear. The CDR3 sequence is 14 residues long. The germline V gene has CDR1 SGHAT and CDR2 FQNNGV. The V and J ends lost 3 bases and 0 bases respectively, with 8 bases between them. CDR3 residues: CASSFQAMNTEAFF. CDR3 coding DNA: TGTGCCAGCAGCTTCCAGGCAATGAACACTGAAGCTTTCTTT.

The chain joins TRBV9 to TRBJ2-3; D assignment may be TRBD1 or TRBD2 (6 bases each). Trimming took off 0 bases at V and 5 bases at J, with 13 bases between the two ends. CDR1 and CDR2 (germline): SGDLS, YYNGEE. The CDR3 runs to 15 residues. CDR3 nucleotides: TGTGCCAGCAGCGTAGGGACGGGGGCGAAAGATACGCAGTATTTT. Translation gives CASSVGTGAKDTQYF.

J is TRBJ2-1 and V is TRBV6-1; 7 bases fit TRBD2. The CDR3 is 18 residues long. CDR1 MNHNS and CDR2 SASEGT come from the germline V gene. After removal of 0 bases from V and 2 bases from J, the junction contained 10 bases not matched to a gene. The CDR3 here is CASSEARMGREAYNEQFF. Here the CDR3 DNA reads TGTGCCAGCAGTGAAGCGCGAATGGGACGGGAGGCCTACAATGAGCAGTTCTTC.

J is TRBJ2-1 and V is TRBV18; 10 bases align to TRBD2. This CDR3 comprises 16 residues. CDR1 and CDR2 from the germline V gene are KGHSH and LQKENI. V shed 4 bases and J 0 bases; nucleotides not matched to a gene: 3. CDR3 in DNA: TGTGCCAGCTCACGGGCTAGCGGGAGCTCCTACAATGAGCAGTTCTTC. It codes for CASSRASGSSYNEQFF.

CDR3 protein: CASRGTIHEQYF. The DNA for the CDR3 is TGTGCCAGTAGGGGTACCATACACGAGCAGTACTTC. The chain recombines TRBV2 with TRBJ2-7; tentatively, D is TRBD1 (5 bases). This CDR3 has 12 amino acids. Germline CDR1 SNHLY, CDR2 FYNNEI. The germline V and J ends were trimmed by 9 bases and 5 bases, with 14 bases remaining between them.

V and J are TRBV19 and TRBJ1-5; 7 bases align to TRBD1. Germline trimming cut 7 bases from V and 0 bases from J; bases unmatched to any gene: 3. Per the germline V gene, CDR1 is LNHDA and CDR2 is SQIVND (reference sequence). This CDR3 spans 14 amino acids. The CDR3 DNA reads TGTGCCAGTAATGACAGGGATAGCAATCAGCCCCAGCATTTT. It yields the protein CASNDRDSNQPQHF.

The genes are TRBV30 and TRBJ2-7; 9 nucleotides line up with TRBD1. Germline values: CDR1 GTSNPN, CDR2 SVGIG (reference sequence). The junction had 13 bases not matched to a gene; V was cut back by 8 bases and J by 5 bases. The CDR3 is made up of 14 amino acids. The CDR3 sequence is CAGTSGTGFDEQYF. The CDR3, as DNA: TGTGCCGGGACCTCCGGGACAGGGTTCGACGAGCAGTACTTC.

In DNA form, the CDR3 reads TGTGCCATCACACAGGCACCTAACACTGAAGCTTTCTTT. Translation gives CAITQAPNTEAFF. The chain recombines TRBV10-3 with TRBJ1-1, with D possibly being TRBD1 (5 bases). From germline, CDR1 is ENHRY and CDR2 SYGVKD. The CDR3 covers 13 residues. V lost 7 bases and J 2 bases, leaving 11 bases between the germline ends.